Given below is one T cell receptor beta chain in context. The V gene's germline CDR1 is SGDLS and CDR2 YYNGEE. The CDR3 covers 12 residues. The V gene lost 3 bases and the J gene lost 4 bases, with 8 bases spanning the gap. This sample was taken from a study of blood T cell repertoires in COVID-19. Whole-study context: COVID-19 samples collected from the United States, Italy and Spain covered acute and convalescent phases.

Produced via immunoSEQ multiplex PCR; TCRdb's table is partial and in-frame only. This sample has hundreds of thousands of clones; almost 90% occur once, and the top ten carry about 7%. The rearrangement uses TRBV9 and TRBJ2-7; D possibly corresponds to TRBD1 (6 bases). The TCR sequence derives from a woman between 65 and 79 years old with COVID-19, enrolled during active disease. The sequencing sample was made of peripheral blood. The CDR3 sequence is CASSGQGYEQYF. The CDR3 DNA reads TGTGCCAGCAGCGGGCAGGGGTACGAGCAGTACTTC.